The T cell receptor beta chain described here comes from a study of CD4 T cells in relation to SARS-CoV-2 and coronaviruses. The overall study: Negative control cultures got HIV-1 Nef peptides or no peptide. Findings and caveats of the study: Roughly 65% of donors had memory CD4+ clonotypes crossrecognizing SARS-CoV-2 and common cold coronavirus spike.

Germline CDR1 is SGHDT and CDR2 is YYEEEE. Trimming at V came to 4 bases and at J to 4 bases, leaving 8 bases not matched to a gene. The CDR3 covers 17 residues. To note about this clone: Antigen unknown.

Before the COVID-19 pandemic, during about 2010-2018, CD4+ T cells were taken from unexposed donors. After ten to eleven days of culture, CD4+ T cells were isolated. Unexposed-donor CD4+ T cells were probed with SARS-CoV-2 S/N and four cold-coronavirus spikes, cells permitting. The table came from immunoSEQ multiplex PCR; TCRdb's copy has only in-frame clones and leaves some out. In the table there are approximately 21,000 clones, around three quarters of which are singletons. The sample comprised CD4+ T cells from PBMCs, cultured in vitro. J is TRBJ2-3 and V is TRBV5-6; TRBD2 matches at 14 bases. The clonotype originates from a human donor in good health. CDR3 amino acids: CASSLRPGLAGADTQYF. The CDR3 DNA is TGTGCCAGCAGCCTGAGACCGGGACTAGCGGGAGCAGATACGCAGTATTTT.